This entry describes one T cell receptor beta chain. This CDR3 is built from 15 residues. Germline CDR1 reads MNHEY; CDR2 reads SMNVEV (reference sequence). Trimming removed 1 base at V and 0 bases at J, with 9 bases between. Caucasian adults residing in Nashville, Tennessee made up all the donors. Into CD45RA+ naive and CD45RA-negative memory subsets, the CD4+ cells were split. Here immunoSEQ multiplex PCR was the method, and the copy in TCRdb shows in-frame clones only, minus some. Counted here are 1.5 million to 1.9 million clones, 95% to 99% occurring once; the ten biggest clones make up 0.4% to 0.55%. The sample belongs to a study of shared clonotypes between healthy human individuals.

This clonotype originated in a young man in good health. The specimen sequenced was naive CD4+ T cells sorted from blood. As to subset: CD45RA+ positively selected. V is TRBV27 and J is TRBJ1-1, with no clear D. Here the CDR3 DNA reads TGTGCCAGCAGTTTATTACGCGGGATGAACACTGAAGCTTTCTTT. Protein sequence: CASSLLRGMNTEAFF.